This T cell receptor beta chain was recorded in a study of blood T cell repertoires in COVID-19 (dated by TCRdb to about 2020). For the study in its entirety: Collaborator samples came from the United States, Italy and Spain and covered acute and convalescent phases of COVID-19. The material from the prospective study consisted of cDNA or gDNA derived from T cells, B-cell-depleted T cells, or PBMCs. Deeply sampled blood TCRbeta repertoires from subjects exposed to, actively infected with, or recovered from COVID-19 were included in the dataset. The repertoires were released in a freely available public database intended as a resource for research on the immune response to SARS-CoV-2. Samples came from the ongoing ImmuneRACE study (first 160 participants) plus 1,254 subjects from 6 global collaborators. A de-identified subject ID, COVID-19 status, age in years and sex were almost always included in the sample metadata. HLA class I and class II types, where available, came from metadata supplied by the sample provider rather than from assay-based typing. What the research found in general, with its limitations: The amount of clinical and demographic metadata varied by source and participant and was provided uncurated.

The immunoSEQ Assay, a bias-controlled multiplex PCR, was used to amplify TCRbeta CDR3 regions from genomic DNA. For the original study's pipeline: Nucleated cell counts per sample were estimated from amplification of reference gene primers within the assay. Sequence reads were collapsed and filtered to measure the absolute abundance of every unique TCRbeta CDR3 rearrangement. For each sample, productive Simpson clonality was calculated as the square root of Simpson's diversity index across productive rearrangements. TCRdb stores this immuneACCESS table with in-frame sequences only. Part of the clones is absent; in the studies checked, under half of the shortfall reflects unresolved V genes, and no reason is known for the rest. That table supplies the V and J calls and clone size; D and trimming were determined from the DNA. This sample has a few hundred thousand clones in its table, and roughly 90% of those were observed once. The top ten constitute about 3% of the sample.

Regarding this clone: The target of this receptor is not known. Base-call qualities are not available, and no considerably larger clone is one nucleotide away. This same CDR3 is encoded by further DNA sequences in the sample.

From a lookup of the germline V gene (reference sequence), CDR1 and CDR2 are GTSNPN and SVGIG. From the cysteine up to the phenylalanine, the CDR3 has a length of 12 residues. Only the CDR3 region is kept as DNA, spanning 36 bases read in frame from base 1. Clipping removes 5 bases from V and 5 bases from J, with 5 as the unmatched junction base count. Participants in the prospective study were aged roughly 18 to 90 years, lived in about two dozen United States geographic areas, and enrolled through a virtual design. In the prospective study, participants were assigned to cohorts based on the clinical history participants reported in a screening survey and a study questionnaire. For ImmuneRACE Cohort 3, a participant was defined as recovered based on two consecutive negative NP/OP PCR tests, clearance by a healthcare professional, or resolution of symptoms. Each participant in the prospective study had whole blood, serum and a nasopharyngeal or oropharyngeal swab collected by mobile phlebotomists. Over an approximately two-month period, participants in the prospective study had the option of providing additional blood draws and questionnaires. Before DNA extraction, blood samples from the prospective study were shipped at room temperature or frozen.

The V and J genes are TRBV30 and TRBJ1-1, and 7 bases in between align with TRBD1. This TCR derives from a woman aged 30 to 39 who had recovered from COVID-19. The sequencing sample was made of PBMCs or T cells enriched from blood (not recorded which). The DNA sequence is as follows: TGTGCCTGGGGTTCGACAGGGACTGAAGCTTTCTTT. Translated, it reads CAWGSTGTEAFF.